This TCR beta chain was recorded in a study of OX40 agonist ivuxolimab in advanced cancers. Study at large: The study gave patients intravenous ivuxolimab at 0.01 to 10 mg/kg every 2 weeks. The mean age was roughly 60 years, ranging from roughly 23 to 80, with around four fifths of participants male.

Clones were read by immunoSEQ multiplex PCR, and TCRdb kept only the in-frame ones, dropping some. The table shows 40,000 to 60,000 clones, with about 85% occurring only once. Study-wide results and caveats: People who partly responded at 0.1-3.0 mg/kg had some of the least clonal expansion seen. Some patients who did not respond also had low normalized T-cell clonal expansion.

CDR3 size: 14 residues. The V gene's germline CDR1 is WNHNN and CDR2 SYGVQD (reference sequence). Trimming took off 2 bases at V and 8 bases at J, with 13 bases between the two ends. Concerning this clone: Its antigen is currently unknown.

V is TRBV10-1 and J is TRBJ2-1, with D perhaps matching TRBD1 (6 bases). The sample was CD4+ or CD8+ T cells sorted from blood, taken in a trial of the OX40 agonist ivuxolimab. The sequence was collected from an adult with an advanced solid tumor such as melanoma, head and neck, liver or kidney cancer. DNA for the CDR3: TGCGCCAGCAGTGAGAAAACACAGGGCTATGAGCAGTTCTTC. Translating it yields CASSEKTQGYEQFF.